This TCR beta chain was identified in a study of neurological immune-mediated disorders. Between the trimmed V and J ends, which lost 0 bases and 7 bases, there was a span of 10 bases. The CDR3 has 13 residues. The germline V gene has CDR1 DFQATT and CDR2 SNEGSKA (reference sequence). TCRdb processed the 5' RACE reads anew with MiXCR; each CDR3 protein has one entry. The profile covers tens of thousands of distinct CDR3 sequences, with around 2.6% appearing a single time and 0.9% to 1.4% taken by the ten largest. This clonotype was picked up many times. The specimen sequenced was PBMCs. The receptor comes from a woman in her twenties or thirties with multiple sclerosis. This chain uses TRBV20-1 with TRBJ2-1; D is uncertain. This CDR3 is CSARDPLGNEQFF. In DNA, the CDR3 is TGCAGTGCTAGAGATCCTCTGGGGAATGAGCAGTTCTTC.